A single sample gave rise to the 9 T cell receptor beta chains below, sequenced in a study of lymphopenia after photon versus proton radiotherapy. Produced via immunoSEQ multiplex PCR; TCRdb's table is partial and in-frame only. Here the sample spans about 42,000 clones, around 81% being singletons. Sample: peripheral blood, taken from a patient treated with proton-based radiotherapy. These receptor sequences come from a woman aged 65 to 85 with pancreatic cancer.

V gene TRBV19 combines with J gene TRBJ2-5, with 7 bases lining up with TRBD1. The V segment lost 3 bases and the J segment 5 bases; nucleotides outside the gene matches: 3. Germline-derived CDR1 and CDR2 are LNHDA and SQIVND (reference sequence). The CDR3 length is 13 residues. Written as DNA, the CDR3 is TGTGCCAGTAGTATTACAGGGGTCGAGACCCAGTACTTC. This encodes CASSITGVETQYF.

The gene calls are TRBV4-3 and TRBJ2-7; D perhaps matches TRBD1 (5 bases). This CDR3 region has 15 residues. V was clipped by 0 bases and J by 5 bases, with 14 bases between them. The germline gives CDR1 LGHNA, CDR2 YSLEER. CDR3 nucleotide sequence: TGCGCCAGCAGCCAAGAGGGCCGGTGGGGCCACGAGCAGTACTTC. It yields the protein CASSQEGRWGHEQYF.

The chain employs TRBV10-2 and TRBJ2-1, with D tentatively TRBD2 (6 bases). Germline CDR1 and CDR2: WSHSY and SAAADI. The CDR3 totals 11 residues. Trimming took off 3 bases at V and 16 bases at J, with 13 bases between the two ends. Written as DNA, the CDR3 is TGCGCCAGCAGTGATTTCCTAGGGACTTTCTTC. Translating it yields CASSDFLGTFF.

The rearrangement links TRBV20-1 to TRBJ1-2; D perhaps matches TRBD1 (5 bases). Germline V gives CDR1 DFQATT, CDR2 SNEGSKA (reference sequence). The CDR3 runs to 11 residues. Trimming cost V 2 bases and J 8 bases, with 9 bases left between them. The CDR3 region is CSARSTAGYTF. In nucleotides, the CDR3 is TGCAGTGCTAGATCGACAGCCGGCTACACCTTC.

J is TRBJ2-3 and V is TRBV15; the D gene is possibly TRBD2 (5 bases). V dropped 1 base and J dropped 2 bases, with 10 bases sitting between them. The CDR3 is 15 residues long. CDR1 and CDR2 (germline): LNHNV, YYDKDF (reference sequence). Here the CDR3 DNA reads TGTGCCACCAGCAGAGTCGCGGGTAACACAGATACGCAGTATTTT. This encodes CATSRVAGNTDTQYF.

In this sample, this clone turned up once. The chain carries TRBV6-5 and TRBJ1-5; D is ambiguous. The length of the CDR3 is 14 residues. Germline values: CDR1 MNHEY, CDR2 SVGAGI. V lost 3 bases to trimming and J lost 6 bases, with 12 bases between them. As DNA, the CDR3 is TGTGCCAGCAGTTATGACTTTTCTGGTCAGCCCCAGCATTTT. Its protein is CASSYDFSGQPQHF.

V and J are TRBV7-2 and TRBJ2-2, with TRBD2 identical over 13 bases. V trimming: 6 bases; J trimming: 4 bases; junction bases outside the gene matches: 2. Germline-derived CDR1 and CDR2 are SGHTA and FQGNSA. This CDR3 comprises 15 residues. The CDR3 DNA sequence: TGTGCCAGCAGACTAGCGGGAGGGCCCACCGGGGAGCTGTTTTTT. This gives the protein CASRLAGGPTGELFF.

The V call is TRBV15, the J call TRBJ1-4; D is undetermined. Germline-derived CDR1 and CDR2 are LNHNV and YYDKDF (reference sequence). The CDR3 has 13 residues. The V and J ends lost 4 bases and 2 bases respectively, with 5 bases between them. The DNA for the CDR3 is TGTGCCACCAGCACCTTCACTAATGAAAAACTGTTTTTT. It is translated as CATSTFTNEKLFF.

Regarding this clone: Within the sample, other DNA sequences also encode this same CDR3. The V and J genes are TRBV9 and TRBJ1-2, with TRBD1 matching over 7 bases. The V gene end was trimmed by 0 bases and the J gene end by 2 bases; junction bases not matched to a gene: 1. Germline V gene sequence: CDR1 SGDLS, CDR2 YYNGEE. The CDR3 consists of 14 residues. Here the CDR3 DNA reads TGTGCCAGCAGCGTAGGACAGGGCAACTATGGCTACACCTTC. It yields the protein CASSVGQGNYGYTF.